This TCR beta chain stems from a study of blood T cell repertoires in COVID-19. The CDR3 is 13 residues long. Germline V gene sequence: CDR1 KGHDR, CDR2 SFDVKD. Trimming removed 2 bases from V and 0 bases from J, with 4 bases in between. TCRdb's table, derived via immunoSEQ multiplex PCR, lists solely in-frame clones and lacks some. The data hold around 23,000 clones, with 70% to 90% observed a single time. Sample: peripheral blood. V usage is TRBV24-1 and J usage is TRBJ2-7; no clear D. This clonotype originated in a woman older than 75 with active or convalescent COVID-19. The CDR3 DNA reads as TGTGCCACCAGTGATTACAGCTCCTACGAGCAGTACTTC. Protein product: CATSDYSSYEQYF.